This T cell receptor beta chain was observed in a study of blood T cell repertoires in COVID-19. With 0 bases removed from V and 1 base from J, the gap between germline ends came to 8 bases. Germline V gene lookup returns CDR1 SGHKS and CDR2 YYEKEE (reference sequence). The CDR3 runs 15 residues. Individuals aged roughly 18 to 95 years were recruited from about two dozen US areas. Profiling relied on immunoSEQ multiplex PCR, and the TCRdb table lists in-frame clones only, not all of them. The repertoire holds about 400,000 clones, with approximately 90% as singletons. The source material was PBMCs or T cells enriched from blood (not recorded which). The chain recombines TRBV5-5 with TRBJ1-5, with a weak D call TRBD1 (5 bases). The sequence was obtained from a woman aged 18-30 years with acute COVID-19. The CDR3 DNA reads as TGTGCCAGCAGCTTGGCCCGACAGAGCAATCAGCCCCAGCATTTT. This encodes CASSLARQSNQPQHF. The full variable domain, with the rest looked up from reference TRBV5-5 and TRBJ1-5, is DAGVTQSPTHLIKTRGQQVTLRCSPISGHKSVSWYQQVLGQGPQFIFQYYEKEERGRGNFPDRFSARQFPNYSSELNVNALLLGDSALYLCASSLARQSNQPQHFGDGTRLSIL.